The 4 T cell receptor beta chains in this list originate from one sample, sequenced in a study of cytomegalovirus exposure and HLA in healthy donors. The PCR used 60 Vbeta and 13 Jbeta primers. Clones were sequenced by immunoSEQ multiplex PCR, and TCRdb holds only the in-frame ones, with some missing. The profile shows about 55,000 clones, over 65% of them singletons. The sample was PBMCs. The source is a man aged 40-55 years in good health and CMV-seropositive.

This sequence joins TRBV4-1 and TRBJ2-7, with 9 bases aligning to TRBD1. J was trimmed by 2 bases and V by 4 bases; bases with no gene match: 6. CDR1 is MGHRA, CDR2 YSYEKL, per germline. The CDR3 covers 15 residues. The chain's CDR3 is CASSLAGTGPYEQYF. The CDR3, as DNA: TGCGCCAGCAGCCTCGCCGGGACAGGGCCCTACGAGCAGTACTTC.

This chain uses TRBV6-1 with TRBJ2-7; D is perhaps TRBD1 (6 bases). The V gene's germline CDR1 is MNHNS and CDR2 SASEGT. This CDR3 contains 12 residues. The V end lost 6 bases, the J end lost 4 bases, and 10 bases lay between the germline ends. CDR3: CASRKDSYEQYF. The CDR3 DNA reads as TGTGCCAGCAGGAAGGACAGTTACGAGCAGTACTTC.

This clone turned up a few times. V gene TRBV21-1 combines with J gene TRBJ2-5; the table names TRBD1, a call not compared with the DNA. TRBV21-1 is an annotated pseudogene. The CDR3 loop spans 15 amino acids. DNA for the CDR3: TGTGCCAGCAGCAAAGGTTATGGGGCCCAAGAGACCCAGTACTTC. This sequence encodes CASSKGYGAQETQYF.

This clone is a singleton in its sample. The V and J genes are TRBV4-2 and TRBJ2-7; 7 bases fit TRBD2. CDR3 size: 14 residues. Trimming at V came to 4 bases and at J to 0 bases, leaving 3 bases not matched to a gene. The germline CDR1 and CDR2 sequences are LGHNA and YNFKEQ. The CDR3 region is CASSLGGISYEQYF. CDR3 coding DNA: TGTGCCAGCAGCCTCGGGGGGATCTCCTACGAGCAGTACTTC.